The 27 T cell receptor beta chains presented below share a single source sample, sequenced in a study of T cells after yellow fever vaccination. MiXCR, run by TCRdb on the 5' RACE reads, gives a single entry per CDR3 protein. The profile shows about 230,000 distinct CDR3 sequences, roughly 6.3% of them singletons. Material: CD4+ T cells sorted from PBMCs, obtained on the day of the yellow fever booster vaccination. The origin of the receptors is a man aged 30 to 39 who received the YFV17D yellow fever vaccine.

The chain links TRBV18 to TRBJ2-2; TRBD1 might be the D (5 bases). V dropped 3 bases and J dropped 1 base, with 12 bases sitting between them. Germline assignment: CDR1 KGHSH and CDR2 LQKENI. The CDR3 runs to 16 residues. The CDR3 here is CASSPATVMNTGELFF. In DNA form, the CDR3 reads TGTGCCAGCTCACCGGCGACAGTTATGAACACCGGGGAGCTGTTTTTT. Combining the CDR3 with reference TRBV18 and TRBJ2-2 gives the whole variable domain NAGVMQNPRHLVRRRGQEARLRCSPMKGHSHVYWYRQLPEEGLKFMVYLQKENIIDESGMPKERFSAEFPKEGPSILRIQQVVRGDSAAYFCASSPATVMNTGELFFGEGSRLTVL.

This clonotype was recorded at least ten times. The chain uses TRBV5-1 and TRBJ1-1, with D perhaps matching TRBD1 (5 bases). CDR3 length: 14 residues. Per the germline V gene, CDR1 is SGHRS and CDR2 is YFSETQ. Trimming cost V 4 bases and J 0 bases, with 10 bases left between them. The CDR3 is CASSGTVMNTEAFF. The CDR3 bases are TGCGCCAGCAGCGGGACGGTGATGAACACTGAAGCTTTCTTT.

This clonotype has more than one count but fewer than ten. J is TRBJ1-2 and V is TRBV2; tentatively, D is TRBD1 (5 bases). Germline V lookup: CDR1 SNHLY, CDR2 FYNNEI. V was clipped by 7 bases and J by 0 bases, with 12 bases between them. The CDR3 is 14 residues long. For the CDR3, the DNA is TGTGCCAGCACGGGGGGGACCTCTAACTATGGCTACACCTTC. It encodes CASTGGTSNYGYTF.

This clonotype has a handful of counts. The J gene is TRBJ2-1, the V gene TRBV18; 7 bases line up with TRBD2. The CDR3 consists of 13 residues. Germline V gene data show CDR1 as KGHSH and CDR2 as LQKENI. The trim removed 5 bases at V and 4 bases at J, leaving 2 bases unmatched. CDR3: CASSAGEYNEQFF. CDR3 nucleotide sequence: TGTGCCAGCTCAGCGGGAGAGTACAATGAGCAGTTCTTC.

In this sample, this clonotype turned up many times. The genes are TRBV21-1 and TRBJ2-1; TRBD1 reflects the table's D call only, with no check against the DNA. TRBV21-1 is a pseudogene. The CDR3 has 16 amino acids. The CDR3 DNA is TGTGCCAGCAGCAAATTGGAGACAGGGGCCTACAATGAGCAGTTCTTC. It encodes CASSKLETGAYNEQFF.

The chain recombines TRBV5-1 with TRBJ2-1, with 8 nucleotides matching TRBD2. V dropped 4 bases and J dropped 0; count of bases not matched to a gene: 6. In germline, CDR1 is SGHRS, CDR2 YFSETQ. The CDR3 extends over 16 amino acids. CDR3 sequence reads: CASSQKSGSSYNEQFF. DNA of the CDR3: TGCGCCAGCAGCCAGAAGAGCGGGAGCTCCTACAATGAGCAGTTCTTC.

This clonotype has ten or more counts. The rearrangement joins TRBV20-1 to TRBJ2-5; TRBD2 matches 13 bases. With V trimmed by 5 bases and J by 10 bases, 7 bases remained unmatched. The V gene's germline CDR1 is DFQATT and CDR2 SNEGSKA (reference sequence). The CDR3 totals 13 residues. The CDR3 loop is CSALTSGRSDQYF. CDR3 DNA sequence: TGCAGTGCTCTGACTAGCGGGAGGTCGGACCAGTACTTC.

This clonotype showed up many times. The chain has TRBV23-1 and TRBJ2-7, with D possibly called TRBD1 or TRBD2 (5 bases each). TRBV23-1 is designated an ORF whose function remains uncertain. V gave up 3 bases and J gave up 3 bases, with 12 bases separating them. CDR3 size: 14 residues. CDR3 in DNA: TGCGCCAGCAGTCATGGGACGGCCGACTACGAGCAGTACTTC. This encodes CASSHGTADYEQYF.

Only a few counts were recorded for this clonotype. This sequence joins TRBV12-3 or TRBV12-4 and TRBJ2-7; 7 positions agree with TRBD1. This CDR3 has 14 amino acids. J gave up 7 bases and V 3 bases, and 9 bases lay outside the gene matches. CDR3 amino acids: CASSFRDSEVEQYF. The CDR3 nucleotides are TGTGCCAGCAGTTTCCGGGACAGTGAAGTTGAGCAGTACTTC.

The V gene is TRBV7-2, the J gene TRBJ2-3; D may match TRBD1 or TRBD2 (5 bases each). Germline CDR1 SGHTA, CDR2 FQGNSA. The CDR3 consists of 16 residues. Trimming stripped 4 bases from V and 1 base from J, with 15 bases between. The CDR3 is CASSSGAAVRTDTQYF. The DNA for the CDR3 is TGTGCCAGCAGCTCCGGGGCCGCCGTCCGCACAGATACGCAGTATTTT. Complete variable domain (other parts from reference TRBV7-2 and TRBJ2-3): GAGVSQSPSNKVTEKGKDVELRCDPISGHTALYWYRQSLGQGLEFLIYFQGNSAPDKSGLPSDRFSAERTGGSVSTLTIQRTQQEDSAVYLCASSSGAAVRTDTQYFGPGTRLTVL.

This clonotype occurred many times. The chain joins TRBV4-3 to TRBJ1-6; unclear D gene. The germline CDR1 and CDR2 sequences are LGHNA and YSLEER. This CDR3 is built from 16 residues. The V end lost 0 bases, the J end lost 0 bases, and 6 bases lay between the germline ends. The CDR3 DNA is TGCGCCAGCAGCCAAGAGAGGTTCTCCTATAATTCACCCCTCCACTTT. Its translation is CASSQERFSYNSPLHF.

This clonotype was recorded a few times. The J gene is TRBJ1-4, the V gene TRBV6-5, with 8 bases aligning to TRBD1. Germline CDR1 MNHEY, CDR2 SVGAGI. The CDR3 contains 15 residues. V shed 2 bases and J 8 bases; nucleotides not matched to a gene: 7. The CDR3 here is CASSYRDRGEEKLFF. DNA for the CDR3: TGTGCCAGCAGTTACCGAGACAGGGGAGAAGAAAAACTGTTTTTT.

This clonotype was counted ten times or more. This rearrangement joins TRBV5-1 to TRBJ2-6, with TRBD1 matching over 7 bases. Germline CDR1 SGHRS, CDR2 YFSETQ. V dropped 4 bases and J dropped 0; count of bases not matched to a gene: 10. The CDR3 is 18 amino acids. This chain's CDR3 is CASSDLRDSASGANVLTF. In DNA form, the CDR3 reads TGCGCCAGCAGCGACCTCAGGGACAGCGCCTCTGGGGCCAACGTCCTGACTTTC.

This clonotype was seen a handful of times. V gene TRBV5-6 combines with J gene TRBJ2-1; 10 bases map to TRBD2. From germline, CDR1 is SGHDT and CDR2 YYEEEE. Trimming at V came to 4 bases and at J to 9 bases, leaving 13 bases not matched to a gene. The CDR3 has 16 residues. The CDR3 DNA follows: TGTGCCAGCAGCACCGTTAGAGCGGGAGGGCGATCTGAGCAGTTCTTC. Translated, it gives CASSTVRAGGRSEQFF.

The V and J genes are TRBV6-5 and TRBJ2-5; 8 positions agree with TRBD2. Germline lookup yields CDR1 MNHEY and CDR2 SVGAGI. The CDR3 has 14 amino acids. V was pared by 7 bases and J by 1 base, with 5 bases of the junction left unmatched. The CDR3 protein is CASIPLAGQETQYF. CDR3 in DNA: TGTGCCAGCATTCCTCTAGCGGGCCAAGAGACCCAGTACTTC.

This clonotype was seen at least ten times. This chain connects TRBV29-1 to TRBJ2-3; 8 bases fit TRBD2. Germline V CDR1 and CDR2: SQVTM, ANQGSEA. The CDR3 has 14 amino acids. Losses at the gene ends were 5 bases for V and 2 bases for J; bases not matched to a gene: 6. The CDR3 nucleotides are TGCAGCGTTCGTACTAGCGGAAACACAGATACGCAGTATTTT. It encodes CSVRTSGNTDTQYF.

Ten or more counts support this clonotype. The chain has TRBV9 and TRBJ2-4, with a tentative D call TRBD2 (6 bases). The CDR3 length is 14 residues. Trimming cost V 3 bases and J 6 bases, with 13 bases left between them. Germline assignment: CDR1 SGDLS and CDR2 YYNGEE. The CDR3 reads CASSDGLPPNIQYF. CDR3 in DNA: TGTGCCAGCAGCGACGGACTACCACCAAACATTCAGTACTTC.

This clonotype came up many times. The DNA for the CDR3 is TGTGCCAGCAGCGAATCGGGTACAAAGGACACTGAAGCTTTCTTT. Amino acid sequence: CASSESGTKDTEAFF. The V call is TRBV7-2, the J call TRBJ1-1; D unresolved. The CDR3 totals 15 residues. CDR1 SGHTA and CDR2 FQGNSA come from the germline V gene. Trimming shortened V by 5 bases and J by 3 bases, and 16 bases separated the two germline ends. Together with reference TRBV7-2 and TRBJ1-1, the CDR3 gives the full variable domain: GAGVSQSPSNKVTEKGKDVELRCDPISGHTALYWYRQSLGQGLEFLIYFQGNSAPDKSGLPSDRFSAERTGGSVSTLTIQRTQQEDSAVYLCASSESGTKDTEAFFGQGTRLTVV.

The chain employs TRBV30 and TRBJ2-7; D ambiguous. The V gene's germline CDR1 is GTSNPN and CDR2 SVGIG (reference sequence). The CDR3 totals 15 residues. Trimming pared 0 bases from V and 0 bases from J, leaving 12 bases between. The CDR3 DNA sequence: TGTGCCTGGAGTGTACCTCGGCTGAACTCCTACGAGCAGTACTTC. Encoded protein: CAWSVPRLNSYEQYF.

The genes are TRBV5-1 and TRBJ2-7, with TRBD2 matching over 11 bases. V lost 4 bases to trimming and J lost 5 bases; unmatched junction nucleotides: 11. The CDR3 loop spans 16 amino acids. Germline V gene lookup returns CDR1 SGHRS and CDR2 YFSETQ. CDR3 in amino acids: CASSLAGGPPQDEQYF. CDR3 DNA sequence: TGCGCCAGCAGCCTAGCGGGAGGTCCTCCTCAGGACGAGCAGTACTTC.

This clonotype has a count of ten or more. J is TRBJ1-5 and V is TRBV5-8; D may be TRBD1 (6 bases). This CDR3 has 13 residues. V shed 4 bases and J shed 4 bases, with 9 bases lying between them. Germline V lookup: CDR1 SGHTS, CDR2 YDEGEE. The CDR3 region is CASSQTGNQPQHF. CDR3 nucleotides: TGTGCCAGCAGCCAGACAGGAAATCAGCCCCAGCATTTT.

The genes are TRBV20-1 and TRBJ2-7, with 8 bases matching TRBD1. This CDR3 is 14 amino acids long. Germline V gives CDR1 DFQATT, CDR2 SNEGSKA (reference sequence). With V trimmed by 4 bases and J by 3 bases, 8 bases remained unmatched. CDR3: CSATTQGGIYEQYF. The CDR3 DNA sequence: TGCAGTGCTACGACACAGGGGGGAATCTACGAGCAGTACTTC.

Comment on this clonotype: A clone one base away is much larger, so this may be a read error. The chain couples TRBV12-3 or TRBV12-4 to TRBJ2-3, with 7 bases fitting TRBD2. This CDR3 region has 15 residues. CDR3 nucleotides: TGTGTCAGCACCCGAGCGGGAAGGGGCACAGATACGCAGTATTTT. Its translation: CVSTRAGRGTDTQYF.

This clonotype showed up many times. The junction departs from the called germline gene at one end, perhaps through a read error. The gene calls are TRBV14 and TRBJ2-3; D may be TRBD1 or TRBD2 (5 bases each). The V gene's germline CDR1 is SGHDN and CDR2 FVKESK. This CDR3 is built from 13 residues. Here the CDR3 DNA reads TGCACCTCGAATGAATTGGGACCAGATACGCAGTATTTT. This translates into CTSNELGPDTQYF.

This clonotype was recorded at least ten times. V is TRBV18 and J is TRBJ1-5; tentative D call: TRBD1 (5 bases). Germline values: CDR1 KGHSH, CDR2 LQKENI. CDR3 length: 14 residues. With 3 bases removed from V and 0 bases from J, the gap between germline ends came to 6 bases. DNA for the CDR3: TGTGCCAGCTCACCGGGGGATAGCAATCAGCCCCAGCATTTT. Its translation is CASSPGDSNQPQHF.

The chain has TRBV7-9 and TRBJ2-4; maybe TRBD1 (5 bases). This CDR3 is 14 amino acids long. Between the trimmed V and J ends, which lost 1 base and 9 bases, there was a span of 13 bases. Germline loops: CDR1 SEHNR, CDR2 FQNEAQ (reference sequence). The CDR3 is CASSLDQGRSIQYF. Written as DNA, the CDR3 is TGTGCCAGCAGCTTAGACCAGGGTAGGAGCATTCAGTACTTC.

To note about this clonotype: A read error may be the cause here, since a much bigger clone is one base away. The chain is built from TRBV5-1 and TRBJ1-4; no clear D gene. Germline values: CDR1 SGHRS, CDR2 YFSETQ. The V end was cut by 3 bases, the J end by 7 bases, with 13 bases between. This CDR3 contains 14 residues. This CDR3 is CASSSGGYSEKLFF. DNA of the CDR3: TGCGCCAGCAGCTCCGGCGGCTATAGTGAAAAACTGTTTTTT. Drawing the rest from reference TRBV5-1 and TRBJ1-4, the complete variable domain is KAGVTQTPRYLIKTRGQQVTLSCSPISGHRSVSWYQQTPGQGLQFLFEYFSETQRNKGNFPGRFSGRQFSNSRSEMNVSTLELGDSALYLCASSSGGYSEKLFFGSGTQLSVL.